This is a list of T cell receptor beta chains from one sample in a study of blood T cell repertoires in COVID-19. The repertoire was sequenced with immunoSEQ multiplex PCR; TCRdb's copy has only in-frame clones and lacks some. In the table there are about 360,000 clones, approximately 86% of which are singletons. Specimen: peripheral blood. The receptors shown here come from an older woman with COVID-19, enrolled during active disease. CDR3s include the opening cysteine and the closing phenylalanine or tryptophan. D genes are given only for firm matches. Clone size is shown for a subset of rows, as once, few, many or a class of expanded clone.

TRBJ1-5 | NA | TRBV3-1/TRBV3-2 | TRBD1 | CASSRPGGQGNQPQHF | TGTGCCAGCAGCCGCCCAGGGGGCCAGGGCAATCAGCCCCAGCATTTT
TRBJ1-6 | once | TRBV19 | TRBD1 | CASSIWDRGDNSPLHF | TGTGCCAGTAGTATTTGGGACAGGGGGGACAATTCACCCCTCCACTTT
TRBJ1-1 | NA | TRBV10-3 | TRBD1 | CAISEGNRGKNTEAFF | TGTGCCATCAGTGAGGGAAACAGGGGGAAGAACACTGAAGCTTTCTTT
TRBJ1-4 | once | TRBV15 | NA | CATSPRGEKLFF | TGTGCCACCAGCCCTCGGGGGGAAAAACTGTTTTTT
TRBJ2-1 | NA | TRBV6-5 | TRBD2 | CASRTTSGGNNEQFF | TGTGCCAGCAGGACCACTAGCGGGGGAAACAATGAGCAGTTCTTC
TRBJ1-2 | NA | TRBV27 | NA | CASSYTGQGRNYGYTF | TGTGCCAGCAGCTATACTGGCCAGGGCCGTAACTATGGCTACACCTTC
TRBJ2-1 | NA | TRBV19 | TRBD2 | CASTTSGGDEQFF | TGTGCCAGTACTACTAGCGGGGGGGATGAGCAGTTCTTC
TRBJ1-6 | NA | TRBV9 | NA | CASSVGDLSSYNSPLHF | TGTGCCAGCAGCGTAGGGGACTTGAGCTCCTATAATTCACCCCTCCACTTT
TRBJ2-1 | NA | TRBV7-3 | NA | CASSLMGSEYNEQFF | TGTGCCAGCAGCTTAATGGGGAGCGAGTACAATGAGCAGTTCTTC
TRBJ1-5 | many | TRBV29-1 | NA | CSVRKGGRNQPQHF | TGCAGCGTGCGGAAGGGCGGGCGCAATCAGCCCCAGCATTTT
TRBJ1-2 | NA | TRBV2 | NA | CASSASVGYTF | TGTGCCAGCAGTGCCAGTGTCGGCTACACCTTC
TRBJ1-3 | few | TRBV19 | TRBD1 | CASSQQPRPYMETGAGNTIYF | TGTGCCAGTAGCCAACAACCCAGACCGTACATGGAGACAGGGGCTGGAAACACCATATATTTT
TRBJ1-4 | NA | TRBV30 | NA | CAWKVLRGEGKLFF | TGTGCCTGGAAGGTGCTCAGGGGAGAAGGAAAACTGTTTTTT